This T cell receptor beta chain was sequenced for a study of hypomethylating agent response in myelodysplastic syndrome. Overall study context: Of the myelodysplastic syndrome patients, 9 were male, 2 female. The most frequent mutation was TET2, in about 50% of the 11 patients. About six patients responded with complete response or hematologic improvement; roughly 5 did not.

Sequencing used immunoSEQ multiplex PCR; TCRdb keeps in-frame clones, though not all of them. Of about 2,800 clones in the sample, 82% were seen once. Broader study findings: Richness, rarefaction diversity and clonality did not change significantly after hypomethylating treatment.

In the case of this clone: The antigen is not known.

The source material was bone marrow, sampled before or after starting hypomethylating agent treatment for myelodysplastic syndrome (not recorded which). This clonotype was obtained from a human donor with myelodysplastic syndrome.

For the CDR3, the DNA is TGTGCCAGTAGAGAGTCAGTGACGCAGTTCTTC. It specifies CASRESVTQFF. This chain joins TRBV19 and TRBJ2-1; D unclear. Germline loops: CDR1 LNHDA, CDR2 SQIVND (reference sequence). CDR3 length: 11 amino acids. Between the trimmed V and J ends, which lost 6 bases and 12 bases, there was a span of 12 bases.